This T cell receptor beta chain was observed in a study of CD8 T cells in ankylosing spondylitis (dated by TCRdb to about 2017). At the level of the whole study: The study profiled T cell receptor beta repertoires in healthy donors and ankylosing spondylitis patients to find disease-linked TCR variants. The full study cohort was made up of 20 to 25 ankylosing spondylitis patients and 108 healthy donors. Peripheral blood samples were taken, and synovial fluid was additionally collected from ankylosing spondylitis patients.

Reads for this sample came from an Illumina HiSeq 2500. Quantitative 5'-RACE with molecular barcodes was used to prepare TCR beta libraries. As for the authors' bioinformatics: To identify disease-linked TCR variants, a new computational method was used, one built on a probabilistic model of VDJ rearrangement. The public reads were reprocessed in TCRdb via fastp at Q25 and MiXCR, keeping in-frame beta chains. Rows are combined by CDR3 protein, so each entry shows the most common genes and DNA. The V and J calls shown here were made by TCRdb, not taken from the authors' results. This sample gives around 100,000 distinct CDR3 sequences in total; roughly 8.5% of them show up just once. The leading ten clones occupy approximately 29% of the sample. Here is what the overall study found, with its caveats: A CD8+ phenotype was shown by the disease-linked clones, which were found at relatively low frequencies in peripheral blood. Significant enrichment of the disease-linked clones was reported in matched synovial fluid samples from ankylosing spondylitis patients. Some motif variants had previously been reported in the synovial fluid and blood of reactive arthritis patients, which suggests shared mechanisms of disease initiation. Blood from ankylosing spondylitis patients appeared to be characterized by a TCR beta motif made up of under ten highly homologous amino acid variants.

From cysteine to phenylalanine, the CDR3 is 17 amino acids long. Left in the record is the CDR3 DNA by itself, 51 bases read in frame from the first base. As encoded in the germline V gene (reference sequence), CDR1 is SEHNR while CDR2 is FQNEAQ. Here V drops 5 bases and J drops 0 bases, and the junction holds 11 bases not matched to any gene. This clonotype was seen ten or more times. What antigen it recognizes has not been identified. No base qualities exist here, and no much larger clone lies one base off it. The sequence came from a male donor with ankylosing spondylitis. Sample: blood, either unsorted or a sorted T cell fraction (not recorded which). Recombination linked TRBV7-9 to TRBJ1-1; 8 central bases correspond to TRBD1. The CDR3 protein: CASSPHPGTGMNTEAFF. The DNA is TGTGCCAGCAGCCCACATCCCGGGACAGGTATGAACACTGAAGCTTTCTTT.